This T cell receptor (beta chain) was identified during a study of OX40 agonist ivuxolimab in advanced cancers. Study details: Partial responses were achieved by three patients, one with hepatocellular carcinoma and two with cutaneous melanoma.

Germline loops: CDR1 MNHNS, CDR2 SASEGT. The CDR3 loop spans 12 amino acids. With 7 bases removed from V and 4 bases from J, the gap between germline ends came to 10 bases. Sequencing used immunoSEQ multiplex PCR; TCRdb keeps in-frame clones, though not all of them. The data hold fewer than 60,000 clones, with 75% to 90% observed a single time. This TCR came from an adult with an advanced solid tumor such as melanoma, head and neck, liver or kidney cancer. Specimen: CD4+ or CD8+ T cells sorted from blood, collected in a trial of the OX40 agonist ivuxolimab. This chain uses TRBV6-1 with TRBJ1-1; possible D gene TRBD1, 5 bases. The CDR3 sequence is CASMGGSTEAFF. In nucleotides, the CDR3 is TGTGCCAGCATGGGGGGGAGCACTGAAGCTTTCTTT.